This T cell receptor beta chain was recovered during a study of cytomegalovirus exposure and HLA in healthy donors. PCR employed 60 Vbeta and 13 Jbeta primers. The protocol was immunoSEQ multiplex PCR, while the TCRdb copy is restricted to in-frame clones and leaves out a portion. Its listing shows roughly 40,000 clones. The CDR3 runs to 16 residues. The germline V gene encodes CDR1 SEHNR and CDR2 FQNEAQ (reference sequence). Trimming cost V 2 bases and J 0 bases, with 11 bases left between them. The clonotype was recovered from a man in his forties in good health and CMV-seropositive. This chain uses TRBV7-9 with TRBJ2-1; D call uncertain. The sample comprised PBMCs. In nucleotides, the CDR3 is TGTGCCAGCAGCTTATTAAACCGGAGCTCCTACAATGAGCAGTTCTTC. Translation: CASSLLNRSSYNEQFF.